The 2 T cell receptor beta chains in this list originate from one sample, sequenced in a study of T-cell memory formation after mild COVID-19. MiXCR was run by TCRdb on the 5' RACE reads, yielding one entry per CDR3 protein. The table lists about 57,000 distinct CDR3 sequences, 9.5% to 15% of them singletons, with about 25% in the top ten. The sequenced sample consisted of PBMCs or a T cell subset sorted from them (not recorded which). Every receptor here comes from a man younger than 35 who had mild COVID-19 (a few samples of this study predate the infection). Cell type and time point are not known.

The CDR3 loop is CASSFPGQRNEQFF. DNA of the CDR3: TGTGCCAGCAGCTTCCCAGGACAGCGGAATGAGCAGTTCTTC. V and J are TRBV5-5 and TRBJ2-1, with D maybe TRBD1 (6 bases). Germline-derived CDR1 and CDR2 are SGHKS and YYEKEE (reference sequence). The CDR3 sequence is 14 residues long. V lost 2 bases, J lost 7 bases, and 13 bases lay in between.

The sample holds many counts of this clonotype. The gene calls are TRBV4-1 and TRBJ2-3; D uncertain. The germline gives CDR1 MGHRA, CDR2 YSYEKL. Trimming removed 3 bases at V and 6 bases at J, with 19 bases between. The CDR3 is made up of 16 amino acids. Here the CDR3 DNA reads TGCGCCAGCAGCCACCTCGGACGTGCGCGGATGGATACGCAGTATTTT. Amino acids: CASSHLGRARMDTQYF.